The 17 T cell receptor beta chains presented below share a single source sample, sequenced in a study of T-cell memory formation after mild COVID-19. TCRdb reprocessed the 5' RACE reads via MiXCR and lists one record per CDR3 protein. The repertoire holds 270,000 or so distinct CDR3 sequences, with roughly 18% as singletons. The specimen was PBMCs or a T cell subset sorted from them (not recorded which). These receptors were obtained from a young man who had mild COVID-19 (a few samples of this study predate the infection). Cell type and time point are not known.

V is TRBV28 and J is TRBJ1-6; D is undetermined. The CDR3 spans 15 residues. CDR1 is MDHEN and CDR2 is SYDVKM in the germline V gene. The germline V and J ends were trimmed by 6 bases and 6 bases, with 15 bases remaining between them. CDR3 DNA sequence: TGTGCCAGCAGAGAGATTGGTTCGGGTAATTCACCCCTCCACTTT. It translates to CASREIGSGNSPLHF.

In this sample, this clonotype turned up a few times. The chain joins TRBV5-1 to TRBJ2-1, with D possibly being TRBD1 (5 bases). Germline CDR1 and CDR2: SGHRS and YFSETQ. V lost 2 bases and J 4 bases, leaving 16 bases between the germline ends. The CDR3 is 16 amino acids. CDR3 loop: CASSFRVQETYNEQFF. The DNA of the CDR3 is TGCGCCAGCAGCTTTCGGGTACAGGAGACATACAATGAGCAGTTCTTC. Filled out from reference TRBV5-1 and TRBJ2-1, the complete variable domain reads KAGVTQTPRYLIKTRGQQVTLSCSPISGHRSVSWYQQTPGQGLQFLFEYFSETQRNKGNFPGRFSGRQFSNSRSEMNVSTLELGDSALYLCASSFRVQETYNEQFFGPGTRLTVL.

This clonotype occurred many times. The rearrangement uses TRBV12-3 or TRBV12-4 and TRBJ2-3; TRBD2 is a possible D gene (6 bases). The CDR3 is made up of 14 amino acids. Trimming pared 5 bases from V and 2 bases from J, leaving 11 bases between. CDR3 coding DNA: TGTGCCAGCAGTCCGAGGGAGGCCACAGATACGCAGTATTTT. Amino acids: CASSPREATDTQYF.

CDR3 residues: CASSYEGLYYGYTF. The CDR3 bases are TGTGCCAGCAGTTACGAGGGTTTATACTATGGCTACACCTTC. The chain uses TRBV6-2 or TRBV6-3 and TRBJ1-2; no firm D call. Trimming pared 2 bases from V and 3 bases from J, leaving 10 bases between. Per germline, CDR1 MNHEY and CDR2 SVGEGT. The CDR3 totals 14 residues.

This clonotype has just a few counts. CDR3 DNA: TGTGCCAGCACCGACAGGAGCTCCTACGAGCAGTACGTC. This codes for CASTDRSSYEQYV. V usage is TRBV6-2 or TRBV6-3 and J usage is TRBJ2-7; the D gene is possibly TRBD1 (6 bases). The V gene lost 7 bases and the J gene lost 0 bases, with 10 bases spanning the gap. Germline V gene lookup returns CDR1 MNHEY and CDR2 SVGEGT. There are 13 residues in the CDR3.

The V call is TRBV6-5, the J call TRBJ2-2, with 8 bases aligning to TRBD1. Germline-derived CDR1 and CDR2 are MNHEY and SVGAGI. After removal of 5 bases from V and 4 bases from J, the junction contained 15 bases not matched to a gene. This CDR3 is built from 18 residues. The CDR3 is CASSARDRSVYSTGELFF. The CDR3 DNA reads TGTGCCAGCAGTGCTAGGGACAGGAGTGTTTATAGCACCGGGGAGCTGTTTTTT.

The chain joins TRBV24-1 to TRBJ2-5; TRBD1 aligns across 7 bases. The CDR3 has 16 amino acids. Germline assignment: CDR1 KGHDR and CDR2 SFDVKD. With 4 bases clipped from V and 1 base from J, the junction kept 8 bases outside the gene matches. CDR3 nucleotide sequence: TGTGCCACCAGTGAACCCGGGACAGTAACCCAAGAGACCCAGTACTTC. Its protein is CATSEPGTVTQETQYF.

The rearrangement uses TRBV4-1 and TRBJ2-7; either TRBD1 or TRBD2 may supply D (5 bases each). The CDR3 spans 15 residues. V dropped 6 bases and J dropped 0 bases, with 15 bases sitting between them. Germline CDR1 MGHRA, CDR2 YSYEKL. The CDR3 region is CASRDRAGTSYEQYV. DNA of the CDR3: TGCGCCAGCAGAGACCGGGCAGGGACCTCCTACGAGCAGTACGTC.

In its sample, this clonotype was seen a few times. The V and J genes are TRBV9 and TRBJ1-5; D is unresolved. Germline-derived CDR1 and CDR2 are SGDLS and YYNGEE. V was cut by 4 bases and J by 1 base, with 12 bases left in between. The CDR3 length is 15 residues. Here the CDR3 DNA reads TGTGCCAGCAGCTCCACCGGGGTAAGCAATCAGCCCCAGCATTTT. It codes for CASSSTGVSNQPQHF.

The rearrangement uses TRBV20-1 and TRBJ2-1; 8 bases fit TRBD2. Trimming cost V 1 base and J 9 bases; bases outside gene matches: 8. CDR3 size: 14 residues. Germline V gives CDR1 DFQATT, CDR2 SNEGSKA (reference sequence). CDR3 protein: CSARGGGGPGEQFF. The CDR3 bases are TGCAGTGCTAGAGGCGGCGGGGGGCCGGGTGAGCAGTTCTTC.

This clonotype was detected a few times. This chain links TRBV19 with TRBJ1-1, with 8 bases matching TRBD1. The CDR3 sequence is 16 residues long. Germline V lookup: CDR1 LNHDA, CDR2 SQIVND (reference sequence). V trimming: 7 bases; J trimming: 4 bases; junction bases outside the gene matches: 14. CDR3 sequence: CASTPRQGAWGTEAFF. The CDR3 DNA is TGTGCCAGTACCCCTAGGCAGGGGGCTTGGGGCACTGAAGCTTTCTTT.

The gene calls are TRBV4-1 and TRBJ2-7; D remains unclear. Germline V gene data show CDR1 as MGHRA and CDR2 as YSYEKL. The CDR3 contains 16 residues. V lost 0 bases, J lost 2 bases, and 14 bases lay in between. This CDR3 is CASSQEPHRSTYEQYF. The DNA for the CDR3 is TGCGCCAGCAGCCAAGAGCCGCACCGAAGCACCTACGAGCAGTACTTC.

In this sample, this clonotype turned up a few times. The chain has TRBV4-1 and TRBJ1-4, with 9 bases aligning to TRBD1. There are 15 residues in the CDR3. Germline CDR1 is MGHRA and CDR2 is YSYEKL. V lost 4 bases and J lost 3; bases outside the gene matches: 3. CDR3 bases: TGCGCCAGCAGCCCGTGGACAGGGGCTAATGAAAAACTGTTTTTT. Protein: CASSPWTGANEKLFF.

The table lists this clonotype with a few counts. V gene TRBV7-8 combines with J gene TRBJ2-5; D may be TRBD2 (5 bases). The CDR3 is 13 amino acids. V shed 5 bases and J shed 7 bases, with 14 bases lying between them. Germline V gene data show CDR1 as SGHVS and CDR2 as FQNEAQ. The CDR3 here is CASSGPRAGTQYF. The CDR3 DNA sequence: TGTGCCAGCAGCGGACCGCGGGCGGGGACCCAGTACTTC.

The chain combines TRBV3-1 with TRBJ2-1, with D possibly being TRBD2 (5 bases). CDR1 is LGHDT and CDR2 is YNNKEL in the germline V gene (reference sequence). This CDR3 region has 14 residues. Trimming removed 4 bases from V and 5 bases from J, with 12 bases in between. This CDR3 reads CASSRSGKNNEQFF. The CDR3 DNA reads as TGTGCCAGCAGCCGCTCCGGGAAGAACAATGAGCAGTTCTTC.

The sample holds a few counts of this clonotype. V and J are TRBV12-3 or TRBV12-4 and TRBJ2-1; D perhaps matches TRBD2 (6 bases). Trimming took off 5 bases at V and 10 bases at J, with 18 bases between the two ends. The CDR3 runs 14 residues. The CDR3 region is CASSPQMGGAEQFF. For the CDR3, the DNA is TGTGCCAGCAGTCCCCAGATGGGCGGGGCGGAGCAGTTCTTC.

The chain combines TRBV7-9 with TRBJ2-5; possibly TRBD1 for D (6 bases). This CDR3 has 15 residues. Looked up from germline, CDR1 is SEHNR and CDR2 is FQNEAQ (reference sequence). V lost 6 bases, J lost 4 bases, and 18 bases lay in between. For the CDR3, the DNA is TGTGCCAGCAGTCGAAGCAGGGGATTCAGAGAGACCCAGTACTTC. Protein product: CASSRSRGFRETQYF.